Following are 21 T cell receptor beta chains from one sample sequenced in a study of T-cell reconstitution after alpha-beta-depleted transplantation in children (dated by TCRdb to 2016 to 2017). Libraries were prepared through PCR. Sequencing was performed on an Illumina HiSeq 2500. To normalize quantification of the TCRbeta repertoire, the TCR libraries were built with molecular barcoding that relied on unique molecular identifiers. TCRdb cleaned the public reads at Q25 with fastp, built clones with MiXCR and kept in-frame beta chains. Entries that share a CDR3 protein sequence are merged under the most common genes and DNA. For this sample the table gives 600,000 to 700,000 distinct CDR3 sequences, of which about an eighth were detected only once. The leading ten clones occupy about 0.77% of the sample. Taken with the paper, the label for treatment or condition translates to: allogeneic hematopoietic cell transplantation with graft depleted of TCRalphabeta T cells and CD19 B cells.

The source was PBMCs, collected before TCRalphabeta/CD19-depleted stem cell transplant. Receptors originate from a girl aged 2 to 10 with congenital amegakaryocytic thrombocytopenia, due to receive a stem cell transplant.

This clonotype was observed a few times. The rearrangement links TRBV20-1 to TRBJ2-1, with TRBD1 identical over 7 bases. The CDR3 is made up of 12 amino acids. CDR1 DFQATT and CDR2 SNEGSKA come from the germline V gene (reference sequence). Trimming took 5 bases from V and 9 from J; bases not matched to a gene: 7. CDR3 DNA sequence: TGCAGTGCTGACAGGGAAATGGGTGAGCAGTTCTTC. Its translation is CSADREMGEQFF.

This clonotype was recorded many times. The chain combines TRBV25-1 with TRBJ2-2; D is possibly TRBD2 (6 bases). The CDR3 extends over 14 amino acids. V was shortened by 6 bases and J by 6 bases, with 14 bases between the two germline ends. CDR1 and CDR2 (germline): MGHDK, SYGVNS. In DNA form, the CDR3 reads TGTGCCAGCAGCGTCTTGGGGGAGGCCGGGGAGCTGTTTTTT. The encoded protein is CASSVLGEAGELFF.

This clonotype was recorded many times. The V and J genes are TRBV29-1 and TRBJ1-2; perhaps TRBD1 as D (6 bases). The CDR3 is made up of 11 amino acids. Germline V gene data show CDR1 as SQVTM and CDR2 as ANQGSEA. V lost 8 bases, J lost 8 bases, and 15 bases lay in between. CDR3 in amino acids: CSFSEQGGYTF. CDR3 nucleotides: TGCAGCTTTTCAGAACAGGGCGGCTACACCTTC.

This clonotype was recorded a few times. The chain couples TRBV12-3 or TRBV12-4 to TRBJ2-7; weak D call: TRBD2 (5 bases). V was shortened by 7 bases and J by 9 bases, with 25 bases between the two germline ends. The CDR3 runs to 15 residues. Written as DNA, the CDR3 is TGTGCCAGCAATGTTAAGCCGGGATCCCCCATCGGGCAGTACTTC. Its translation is CASNVKPGSPIGQYF.

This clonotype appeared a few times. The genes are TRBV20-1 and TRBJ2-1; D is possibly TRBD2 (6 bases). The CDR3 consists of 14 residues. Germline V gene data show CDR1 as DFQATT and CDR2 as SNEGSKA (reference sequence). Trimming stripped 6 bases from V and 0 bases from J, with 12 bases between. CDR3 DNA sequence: TGCAGTGCGGAAGGAGGGAGCTCCTACAATGAGCAGTTCTTC. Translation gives CSAEGGSSYNEQFF.

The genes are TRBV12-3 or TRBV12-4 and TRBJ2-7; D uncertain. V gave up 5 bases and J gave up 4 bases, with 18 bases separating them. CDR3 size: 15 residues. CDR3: CASSAWSPTAYEQYF. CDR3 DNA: TGTGCCAGCAGTGCCTGGTCGCCGACCGCTTACGAGCAGTACTTC.

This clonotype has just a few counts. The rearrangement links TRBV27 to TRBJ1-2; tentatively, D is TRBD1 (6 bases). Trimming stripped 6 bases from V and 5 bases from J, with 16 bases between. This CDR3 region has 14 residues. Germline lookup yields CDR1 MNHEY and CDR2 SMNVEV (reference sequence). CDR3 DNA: TGTGCCAGCAGGGACAGCCACCAGCCATATGGCTACACCTTC. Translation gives CASRDSHQPYGYTF.

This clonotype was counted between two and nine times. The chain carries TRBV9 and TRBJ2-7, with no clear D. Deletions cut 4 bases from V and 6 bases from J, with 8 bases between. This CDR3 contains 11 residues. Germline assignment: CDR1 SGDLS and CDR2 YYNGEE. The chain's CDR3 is CASSKRGEQYF. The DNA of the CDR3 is TGTGCCAGCAGCAAGCGAGGCGAGCAGTACTTC.

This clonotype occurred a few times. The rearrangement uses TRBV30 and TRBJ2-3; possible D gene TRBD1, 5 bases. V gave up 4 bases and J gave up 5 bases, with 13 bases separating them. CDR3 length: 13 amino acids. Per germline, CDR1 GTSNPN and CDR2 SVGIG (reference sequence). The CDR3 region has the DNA TGTGCCTGGATAGGGGTAGCCCAAGATACGCAGTATTTT. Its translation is CAWIGVAQDTQYF.

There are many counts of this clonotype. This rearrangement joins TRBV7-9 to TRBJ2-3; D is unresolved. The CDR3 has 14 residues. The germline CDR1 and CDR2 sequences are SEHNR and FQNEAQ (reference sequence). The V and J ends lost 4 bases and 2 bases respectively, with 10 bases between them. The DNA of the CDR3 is TGTGCCAGCAGCTCAAGCCTAAACACAGATACGCAGTATTTT. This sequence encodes CASSSSLNTDTQYF.

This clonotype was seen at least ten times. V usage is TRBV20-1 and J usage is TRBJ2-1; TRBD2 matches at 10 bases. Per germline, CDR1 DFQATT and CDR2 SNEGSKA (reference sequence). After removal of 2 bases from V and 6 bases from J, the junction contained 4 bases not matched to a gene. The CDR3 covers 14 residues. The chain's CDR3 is CSARLLAGVNEQFF. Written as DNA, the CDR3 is TGCAGTGCTAGACTCCTAGCGGGAGTCAATGAGCAGTTCTTC.

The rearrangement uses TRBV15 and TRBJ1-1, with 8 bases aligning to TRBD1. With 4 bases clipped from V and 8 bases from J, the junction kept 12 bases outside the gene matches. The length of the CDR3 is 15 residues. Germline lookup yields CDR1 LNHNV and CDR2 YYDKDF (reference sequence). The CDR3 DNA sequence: TGTGCCACCAGCATACTTGGACAGGGCAGTAAGGAAGCTTTCTTT. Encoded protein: CATSILGQGSKEAFF. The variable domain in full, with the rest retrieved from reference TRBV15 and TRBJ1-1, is DAMVIQNPRYQVTQFGKPVTLSCSQTLNHNVMYWYQQKSSQAPKLLFHYYDKDFNNEADTPDNFQSRRPNTSFCFLDIRSPGLGDTAMYLCATSILGQGSKEAFFGQGTRLTVV.

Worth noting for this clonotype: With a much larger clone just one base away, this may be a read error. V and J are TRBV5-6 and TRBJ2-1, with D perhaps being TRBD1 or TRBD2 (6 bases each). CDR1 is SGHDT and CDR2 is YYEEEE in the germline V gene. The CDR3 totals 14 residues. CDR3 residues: CASSPNRGLNAQFF. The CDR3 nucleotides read TGTGCCAGCAGCCCCAACCGGGGGCTTAATGCGCAGTTCTTC.

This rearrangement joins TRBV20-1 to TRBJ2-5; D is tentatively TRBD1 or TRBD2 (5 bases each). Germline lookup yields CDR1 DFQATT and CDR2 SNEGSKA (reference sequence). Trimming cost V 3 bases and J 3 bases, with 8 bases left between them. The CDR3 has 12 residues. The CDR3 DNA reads TGCAGTGCTAGGCTGGGGGAAGAGACCCAGTACTTC. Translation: CSARLGEETQYF.

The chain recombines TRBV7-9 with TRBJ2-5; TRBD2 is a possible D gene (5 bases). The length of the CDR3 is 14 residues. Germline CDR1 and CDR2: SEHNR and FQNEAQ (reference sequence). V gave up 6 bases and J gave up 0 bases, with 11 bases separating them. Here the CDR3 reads CASRGEVYQETQYF. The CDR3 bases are TGTGCCAGCAGGGGAGAGGTGTACCAAGAGACCCAGTACTTC. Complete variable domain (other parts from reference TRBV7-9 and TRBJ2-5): DTGVSQNPRHKITKRGQNVTFRCDPISEHNRLYWYRQTLGQGPEFLTYFQNEAQLEKSRLLSDRFSAERPKGSFSTLEIQRTEQGDSAMYLCASRGEVYQETQYFGPGTRLLVL.

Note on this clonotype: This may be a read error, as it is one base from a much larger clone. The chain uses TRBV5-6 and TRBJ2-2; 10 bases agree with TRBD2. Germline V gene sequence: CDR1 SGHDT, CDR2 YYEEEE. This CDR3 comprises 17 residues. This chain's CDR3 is CASSLGLAGVNSGELFF. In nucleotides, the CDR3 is TGTGCCAGCAGCTTGGGCCTAGCGGGAGTGAACAGCGGGGAGCTGTTTTTT. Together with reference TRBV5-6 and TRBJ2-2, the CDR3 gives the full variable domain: DAGVTQSPTHLIKTRGQQVTLRCSPKSGHDTVSWYQQALGQGPQFIFQYYEEEERQRGNFPDRFSGHQFPNYSSELNVNALLLGDSALYLCASSLGLAGVNSGELFFGEGSRLTVL.

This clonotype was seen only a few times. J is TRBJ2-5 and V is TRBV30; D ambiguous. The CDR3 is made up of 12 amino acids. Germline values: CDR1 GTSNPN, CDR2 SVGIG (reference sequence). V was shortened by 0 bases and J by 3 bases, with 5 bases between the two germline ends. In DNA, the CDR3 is TGTGCCTGGAGTGTACGGGAAGAGACCCAGTACTTC. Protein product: CAWSVREETQYF.

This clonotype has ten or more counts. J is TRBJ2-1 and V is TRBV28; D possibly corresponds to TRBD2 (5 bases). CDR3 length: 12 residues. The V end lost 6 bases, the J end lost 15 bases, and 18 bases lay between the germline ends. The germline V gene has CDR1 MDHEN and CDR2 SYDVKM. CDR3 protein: CASRLEITHRFF. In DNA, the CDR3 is TGTGCCAGCAGACTAGAGATCACTCACAGGTTCTTC.

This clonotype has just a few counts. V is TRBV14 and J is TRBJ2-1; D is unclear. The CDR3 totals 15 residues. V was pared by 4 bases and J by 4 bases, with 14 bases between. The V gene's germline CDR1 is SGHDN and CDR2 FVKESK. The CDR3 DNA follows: TGTGCCAGCAGCCCGACGAGAGGACGATACAATGAGCAGTTCTTC. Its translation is CASSPTRGRYNEQFF.

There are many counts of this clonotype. CDR3 sequence (DNA): TGTGCCATCTGTCGAGCCGGGACAACGAAGATGGATACGCAGTATTTT. It yields the protein CAICRAGTTKMDTQYF. The genes are TRBV10-3 and TRBJ2-3, with a weak D call TRBD1 (6 bases). The germline gives CDR1 ENHRY, CDR2 SYGVKD. The CDR3 runs 16 residues. V was cut by 8 bases and J by 6 bases, with 24 bases left in between.

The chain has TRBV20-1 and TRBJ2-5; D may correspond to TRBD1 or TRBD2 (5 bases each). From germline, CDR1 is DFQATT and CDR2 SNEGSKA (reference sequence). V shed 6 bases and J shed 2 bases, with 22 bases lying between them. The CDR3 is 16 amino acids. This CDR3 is CSAEDRGPEAQETQYF. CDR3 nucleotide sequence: TGCAGTGCCGAGGATCGGGGCCCTGAGGCTCAAGAGACCCAGTACTTC.